The T cell receptor (beta chain) described here comes from a study of CD8+ T cells in alopecia areata. Points on this clone: Antigen: not known.

Roughly 5 patients had their CD4+ cells sorted into CD25+CD127- cells. Whole-study results and caveats: Scalp samples also contribute reads from the resident alphabeta T cells found in normal skin. Researchers report lesional scalp, most notably alopecia totalis/universalis, outstripped normal scalp in clonality.

TCR sequencing used cDNA made by reverse transcription of extracted RNA. The repertoire was sequenced with immunoSEQ multiplex PCR; TCRdb's copy has only in-frame clones and lacks some. The sample lists around 19,000 clones; roughly two thirds were seen once. The sequence was obtained from a human donor with alopecia areata. The sequencing input was CD4+ Tregs sorted from blood.

In DNA form, the CDR3 reads TGCGCCAGCAGCCAACGGACAGGATACGAGCAGTACTTC. This sequence encodes CASSQRTGYEQYF. The chain has TRBV5-1 and TRBJ2-7; TRBD1 matches 7 bases. Germline V gene sequence: CDR1 SGHRS, CDR2 YFSETQ. J gave up 4 bases and V 4 bases, and 5 bases lay outside the gene matches. The CDR3 runs to 13 residues.